This T cell receptor beta chain was obtained from a study of T cells in Graves' hyperthyroidism and ophthalmopathy. Study information: Peripheral blood was obtained at initial diagnosis, preceding any treatment.

General study findings and limits: A median roughly six months before onset, the model predicted ophthalmopathy.

Germline V gives CDR1 DFQATT, CDR2 SNEGSKA (reference sequence). Trimming removed 5 bases at V and 4 bases at J, with 17 bases between. The CDR3 spans 15 residues. RNA transcripts were the template for amplifying TCR beta CDR3 regions. TCR CDR3 underwent first-round RT-PCR with the HTBI primer set. TCRdb passed the multiplex PCR reads through MiXCR, listing each CDR3 protein once. The sample lists around 450,000 distinct CDR3 sequences, around 16% occurring once. This clonotype was counted between two and nine times. Its matching antigen is unknown. The V and J genes are TRBV20-1 and TRBJ1-4; no firm D call. This sequence originates from a woman younger than 35 with Graves' hyperthyroidism. The specimen sequenced was blood. The CDR3 sequence: CSAHTHGVDNEKLFF. The DNA of the CDR3 is TGCAGTGCTCACACACACGGAGTAGATAATGAAAAACTGTTTTTT.